This paragraph covers one T cell receptor (beta chain) sequence. Its specific antigen is unknown. No quality values exist for individual bases; no much larger clone is one base distant. Separate from the approximately 670-subject first cohort, the validation cohort of 120 subjects was the group to which the donors belonged. The CDR3 sequence holds 13 residues, the cysteine and phenylalanine included. The retained sequence is limited to the CDR3, 39 bases, with the frame set at the first base. Relative to germline, V is 0 bases shorter and J is 8 bases shorter, with 11 bases between their ends. In the germline V gene (reference sequence), CDR1 corresponds to GTSNPN and CDR2 to SVGIG. Library method: the immunoSEQ multiplex PCR assay. As for the original processing: A statistical classification framework was built to diagnose cytomegalovirus status from the catalog of TCR beta chain sequences. The table was pulled from immuneACCESS by TCRdb, which kept in-frame rearrangements only. Such tables lose some clones; where checked, under half of the loss comes from unresolved V genes, and the rest has no known cause. V, J and clone size were drawn from that table, and D and trimming were deduced from the DNA. In all, the sample holds about 170,000 clones, and over 85% of those were seen once. The top ten hold 9% to 12% of the sample.

This specimen belongs to a study of cytomegalovirus exposure and HLA in healthy donors (dated by TCRdb to about 2017). In the study overall: According to a later analysis, one platform produced both the roughly 130 validation repertoires and the roughly 650 repertoires of the first cohort. The study was designed to test whether signatures of past pathogen exposure could be identified by cataloging public T cell receptors. Along with the approximately 700-subject first cohort, a separate validation cohort of over a hundred different subjects was used. To predict cytomegalovirus infection status, the study combined high-throughput TCR immunosequencing, statistical association of individual TCRs with disease status, and machine learning.

Results the study describes overall, beyond this receptor: The authors suggested that the approach could potentially be generalized to other disease states and immunological phenotypes. A few of the identified cytomegalovirus-associated TCR beta chains were confirmed in vitro to be specific for cytomegalovirus antigens. Subsequent analysis determined that TCRs grouped into clusters in the first cohort also showed a tendency toward co-occurrence across the roughly 120 validation repertoires, and approximately 93% of cluster scores exceeded 0. The validation cohort had no HLA typing available for a later analysis, so co-occurrence within that cohort was assessed over all 120 or so repertoires. Most TCR sequences were observed very rarely across donors, whereas some public TCRs were present in many individuals. The study listed 150 to 200 TCR beta chains as associated with cytomegalovirus. Cytomegalovirus status was reported to be diagnosed by the classifier with high specificity and sensitivity in both the original and validation cohorts.

The rearrangement combines TRBV30 with TRBJ2-1; the best D guess is TRBD2, with 5 bases matching. The sequencing input was PBMCs. This TCR derives from a woman younger than 30 in good health and CMV-seropositive. The CDR3 is CAWSVELVDEQFF. The DNA sequence is given as TGTGCCTGGAGTGTAGAACTAGTAGATGAGCAGTTCTTC. Extended through the reference TRBV30 and TRBJ2-1 proteins, this CDR3 yields the full variable domain: SQTIHQWPATLVQPVGSPLSLECTVEGTSNPNLYWYRQAAGRGLQLLFYSVGIGQISSEVPQNLSASRPQDRQFILSSKKLLLSDSGFYLCAWSVELVDEQFFGPGTRLTVL.